Sequencing of this T cell receptor (beta chain) was carried out in a study of CD8 T cells in Susac syndrome. cDNA came from roughly 0.47 to 1 ug RNA primed by random hexamers. An immunoSEQ multiplex PCR amplified TCR beta CDR3 over 54 Vbeta and 13 Jbeta. From the immunoSEQ multiplex PCR reads, TCRdb called clonotypes with MiXCR, one entry per CDR3 protein. The sample records 250,000 or so distinct CDR3 sequences, 90% to 95% being singletons. The sequenced target, TCR beta, came from blood CD8+ and CD4+ T cells. Each multiple sclerosis control was a treatment-naive patient with relapsing-remitting disease that was either stable or active. Negative magnetic isolation gave CD8+ and CD4+ cells; FACS enriched CD8+ TEMRA. CDR3 length equals 16 residues. From germline, CDR1 is SQVTM and CDR2 ANQGSEA. J gave up 7 bases and V 3 bases, and 15 bases lay outside the gene matches.

V gene TRBV29-1 combines with J gene TRBJ2-1, with 7 positions matching TRBD1. The material sequenced was CD4+ T cells from PBMCs. The sequence was obtained from a human donor with multiple sclerosis. CDR3 nucleotides: TGCAGCGTTGACACCGCGAGACAGGGACCAGGGAATGAGCAGTTCTTC. Its translation: CSVDTARQGPGNEQFF.